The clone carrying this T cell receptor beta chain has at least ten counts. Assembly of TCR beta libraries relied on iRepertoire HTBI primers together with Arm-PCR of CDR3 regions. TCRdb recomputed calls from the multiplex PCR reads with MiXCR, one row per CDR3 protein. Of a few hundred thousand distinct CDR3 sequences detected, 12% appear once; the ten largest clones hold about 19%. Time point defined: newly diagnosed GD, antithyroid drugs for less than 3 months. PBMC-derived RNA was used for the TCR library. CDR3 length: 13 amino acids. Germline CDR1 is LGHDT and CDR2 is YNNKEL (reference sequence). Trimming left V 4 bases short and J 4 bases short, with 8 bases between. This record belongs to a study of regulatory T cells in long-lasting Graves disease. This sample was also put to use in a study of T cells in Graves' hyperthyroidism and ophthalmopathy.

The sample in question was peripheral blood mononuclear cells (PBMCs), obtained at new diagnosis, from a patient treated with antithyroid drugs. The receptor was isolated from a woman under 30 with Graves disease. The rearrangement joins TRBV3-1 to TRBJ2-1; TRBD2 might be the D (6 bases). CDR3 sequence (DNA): TGTGCCAGCAGCCCGACTAGATACAATGAGCAGTTCTTC. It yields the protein CASSPTRYNEQFF.